This T cell receptor beta chain was sequenced for a study of blood T cell repertoires in COVID-19. Background on the study: Acute-phase and convalescent COVID-19 samples originated in the United States, Italy and Spain. Sample material is recorded as cDNA or gDNA derived from T cells, B-cell-depleted T cells, or PBMCs.

Individuals aged about 18 to 100 years were recruited from 24 US areas. Germline CDR1 reads MNHEY; CDR2 reads SVGAGI. V lost 1 base, J lost 5 bases, and 11 bases lay in between. This CDR3 comprises 14 residues. In the authors' workflow: Amplification of reference gene primers was used by the study to estimate nucleated cell counts. Measured with immunoSEQ multiplex PCR; TCRdb has only the in-frame clones, and not every one. D and trimming were read from the DNA, whereas the V and J calls and clone size are those reported in that table. The sample lists 210,000 or so clones; about 76% were seen once. This receptor was identified in a woman between 45 and 65 years old with acute COVID-19. The chain uses TRBV6-5 and TRBJ2-5; D is unresolved. Sequencing input: PBMCs or T cells enriched from blood (not recorded which). The CDR3 DNA is TGTGCCAGCAGTTACTTTGGGTCAGGTGAGACCCAGTACTTC. As protein: CASSYFGSGETQYF.